These T cell receptor beta chains were read from a single sample in a study of blood T cell repertoires in COVID-19. The method was immunoSEQ multiplex PCR; TCRdb's version includes in-frame clones alone and lacks a portion of them. The sample consists of about 30,000 clones, about nine tenths of them appearing once. The sequencing sample was made of peripheral blood. The receptors derive from a man aged 55-75 years with active COVID-19. Both conserved end residues are trimmed from each CDR3. Clone sizes are given selectively: once, few, many, or a class where the clone is expanded.

NA | TRBJ1-5 | TRBV28 | ASSLLEGRSNQPQH
NA | TRBJ1-1 | TRBV7-3 | ASSLTGGTGASEAF
NA | TRBJ1-1 | TRBV6-5 | ASSYAVNTEAF
NA | TRBJ1-3 | TRBV5-1 | ASSLGTGGNTIY
NA | TRBJ1-1 | TRBV11-2 | ASSLGQANTEAF
NA | TRBJ1-1 | TRBV30 | AWSVSTNTEAF
NA | TRBJ1-4 | TRBV6-6 | ACQDLGEKLF
NA | TRBJ2-3 | TRBV30 | AWSGSGLGDTQY
NA | TRBJ2-7 | TRBV6-5 | ASRGGWGNEQY
NA | TRBJ2-5 | TRBV6-5 | ASTQGGVETQY
NA | TRBJ1-6 | TRBV7-2 | ASSPVANSPLH
NA | TRBJ1-2 | TRBV6-5 | ASSRTGASYGYT
NA | TRBJ2-3 | TRBV18 | ASSTILASSTDTQY
once | TRBJ1-4 | TRBV6-5 | ASRPDRASNEKLF
NA | TRBJ1-1 | TRBV2 | ASRDRRLALTLNTEAF
NA | TRBJ2-7 | TRBV4-2 | ASSHGLAEAYEQY
NA | TRBJ2-3 | TRBV28 | ASSTSKPGGGTDTQY
once | TRBJ2-1 | TRBV28 | ASRLQDTRGNEQF
NA | TRBJ1-4 | TRBV16 | ASSQLGGEGEKLF
once | TRBJ2-5 | TRBV1 | TSSQDNRETRETQY
NA | TRBJ1-5 | TRBV5-6 | ASSRQGFQPQH
NA | TRBJ1-3 | TRBV5-4 | ASSRDTTSSGNTIY
once | TRBJ2-3 | TRBV5-8 | ASSLSGGASTDTQY
NA | TRBJ2-2 | TRBV4-2 | ASSQEGRSPGELF
NA | TRBJ1-2 | TRBV2 | ASSGRTHGYT
NA | TRBJ1-5 | TRBV4-1 | ASSQDFITRTGIRQPQH
NA | TRBJ1-2 | TRBV23-1 | ASSLPDKIYGYT
once | TRBJ2-7 | TRBV6-5 | ASSSETSGATKY
NA | TRBJ1-2 | TRBV5-1 | ASSLGGAYGYT
NA | TRBJ2-1 | TRBV7-7 | ASSPQGGRRYGDEQF
NA | TRBJ1-6 | TRBV2 | ASSEVETAYSPLH
NA | TRBJ1-1 | TRBV27 | ASSLTGDGTEAF
NA | TRBJ2-7 | TRBV27 | ASSLGITGGTFEQY
once | TRBJ2-5 | TRBV10-3 | ATSPFLQTGGTQETQY
NA | TRBJ2-4 | TRBV6-5 | ASSLTGGKNIQY
NA | TRBJ2-1 | TRBV19 | ASSTRYNEQF
NA | TRBJ2-7 | TRBV15 | ATSRGAAGGISYEQY
NA | TRBJ2-2 | TRBV27 | ASKRDRESGYTGELF
NA | TRBJ2-7 | TRBV19 | ASSSRESSYEQY
NA | TRBJ1-2 | TRBV19 | ASSLGGGYT
NA | TRBJ2-7 | TRBV6-2/TRBV6-3 | ASSLDRVSYEQY
once | TRBJ2-2 | TRBV6-5 | ASRRNTGELF
NA | TRBJ1-2 | TRBV19 | ASSMTAGVGYT
NA | TRBJ1-2 | TRBV7-3 | ASSLGGQGKEGYT
NA | TRBJ2-7 | TRBV7-2 | ASSLATQGARYEQY
NA | TRBJ1-2 | TRBV28 | ASSYLDIYYGYT